One sample yielded the 22 T cell receptor beta chains listed below, sequenced in a study of T cells in Graves' hyperthyroidism and ophthalmopathy. The source material, RNA transcripts, was used to amplify TCR beta CDR3 regions. The HTBI primer set drove a first-round RT-PCR of the TCR CDR3. TCRdb called the multiplex PCR reads again in MiXCR, with one record for every CDR3 protein. The sample lists about 410,000 distinct CDR3 sequences; roughly 14% were seen once. What was sequenced was blood. The receptors here all came from a man younger than 30 with Graves' ophthalmopathy.

This clonotype has a count of ten or more. CDR3 DNA sequence: TGTGCCAGCAGACCTGCTAGCGGGAGGTCCTACAATGAGCAGTTCTTC. This translates into CASRPASGRSYNEQFF. The V and J genes are TRBV6-1 and TRBJ2-1, with 11 bases matching TRBD2. V trimming: 6 bases; J trimming: 1 base; junction bases outside the gene matches: 5. Germline CDR1 is MNHNS and CDR2 is SASEGT. This CDR3 is 16 amino acids long.

This clonotype showed up many times. In DNA form, the CDR3 reads TGTGCCAGCAGCTTGACAGGGGAAGCTTTCTTT. Its translation is CASSLTGEAFF. The chain carries TRBV12-3 or TRBV12-4 and TRBJ1-1; 7 bases are shared with TRBD1. The junction had 3 bases not matched to a gene; V was cut back by 6 bases and J by 8 bases. The CDR3 covers 11 residues.

This clonotype has a handful of counts. The chain links TRBV14 to TRBJ2-1; D unclear. The V end lost 5 bases, the J end lost 4 bases, and 9 bases lay between the germline ends. CDR1 and CDR2 from the germline V gene are SGHDN and FVKESK. This CDR3 comprises 13 residues. CDR3 nucleotides: TGTGCCAGCAGCTCCGTACGGTACAATGAGCAGTTCTTC. Translated: CASSSVRYNEQFF.

This clonotype has a handful of counts. The rearrangement links TRBV10-3 to TRBJ2-7, with 9 bases lining up with TRBD1. Germline V CDR1 and CDR2: ENHRY, SYGVKD. Germline trimming cut 6 bases from V and 0 bases from J; bases unmatched to any gene: 6. This CDR3 is built from 15 residues. This CDR3 reads CAISGQGLSSYEQYF. CDR3 nucleotide sequence: TGTGCCATCAGCGGACAGGGGCTTTCCTCCTACGAGCAGTACTTC.

This clonotype was seen at least ten times. CDR3 nucleotides: TGTGCCAGCAGTCGAAAAGCGGGAAGCTCCTACGAGCAGTACTTC. It translates to CASSRKAGSSYEQYF. The rearrangement links TRBV27 to TRBJ2-7; 7 positions match TRBD2. CDR1 MNHEY and CDR2 SMNVEV come from the germline V gene (reference sequence). Losses at the gene ends were 5 bases for V and 0 bases for J; bases not matched to a gene: 7. This CDR3 has 15 residues.

Ten or more counts support this clonotype. The J gene is TRBJ1-1, the V gene TRBV30; 8 nucleotides line up with TRBD1. Germline CDR1 reads GTSNPN; CDR2 reads SVGIG (reference sequence). Trimming removed 4 bases from V and 3 bases from J; junction bases left unmatched: 4. The CDR3 consists of 13 residues. CDR3 in amino acids: CAWTQQGDTEAFF. The DNA of the CDR3 is TGTGCCTGGACCCAACAGGGGGACACTGAAGCTTTCTTT. Supplemented by reference TRBV30 and TRBJ1-1, the full variable domain reads SQTIHQWPATLVQPVGSPLSLECTVEGTSNPNLYWYRQAAGRGLQLLFYSVGIGQISSEVPQNLSASRPQDRQFILSSKKLLLSDSGFYLCAWTQQGDTEAFFGQGTRLTVV.

The rearrangement joins TRBV20-1 to TRBJ2-3; TRBD2 matches at 16 bases. The ends lost 0 bases at V and 5 bases at J; junction bases unmatched: 8. The CDR3 sequence is 18 residues long. Germline V gene data show CDR1 as DFQATT and CDR2 as SNEGSKA (reference sequence). The CDR3 sequence is CSARDPLGLAGGIDTQYF. The CDR3 DNA follows: TGCAGTGCTAGAGATCCCTTGGGACTAGCGGGAGGGATAGATACGCAGTATTTT.

This chain joins TRBV13 and TRBJ2-3; D call uncertain. Per germline, CDR1 PRHDT and CDR2 FYEKMQ (reference sequence). The CDR3 has 13 amino acids. V gave up 5 bases and J gave up 9 bases, with 15 bases separating them. CDR3 protein: CASSARAQGTQYF. The CDR3 DNA reads as TGTGCCAGCAGCGCCCGGGCACAAGGGACGCAGTATTTT.

In this sample, this clonotype turned up many times. The chain uses TRBV6-1 and TRBJ2-7, with D possibly matching TRBD1 (5 bases). Germline assignment: CDR1 MNHNS and CDR2 SASEGT. The CDR3 totals 16 residues. Trimming shortened V by 3 bases and J by 4 bases, and 19 bases separated the two germline ends. CDR3 in DNA: TGTGCCAGCAGTGAGGCCAGGATCCCCAAGGGGTACGAGCAGTACTTC. Its protein is CASSEARIPKGYEQYF.

This clonotype was seen a few times. The chain links TRBV19 to TRBJ2-1; D assignment may be TRBD1 or TRBD2 (5 bases each). CDR3 size: 14 residues. Per the germline V gene, CDR1 is LNHDA and CDR2 is SQIVND (reference sequence). The V end was cut by 5 bases, the J end by 15 bases, with 23 bases between. CDR3 sequence (DNA): TGTGCCAGTAGTTGGTCGGGACCGCTTAAGGTTGCGTTCTTC. Protein: CASSWSGPLKVAFF. Using reference TRBV19 and TRBJ2-1 for the parts outside the CDR3, the full variable domain is DGGITQSPKYLFRKEGQNVTLSCEQNLNHDAMYWYRQDPGQGLRLIYYSQIVNDFQKGDIAEGYSVSREKKESFPLTVTSAQKNPTAFYLCASSWSGPLKVAFFGPGTRLTVL.

J is TRBJ1-5 and V is TRBV27; weak D call: TRBD1 (5 bases). CDR3 length equals 15 residues. CDR1 and CDR2 (germline): MNHEY, SMNVEV (reference sequence). Between the trimmed V and J ends, which lost 3 bases and 0 bases, there was a span of 9 bases. The CDR3 DNA sequence: TGTGCCAGCAGTTTTTATAGGGGTAGCAATCAGCCCCAGCATTTT. This translates into CASSFYRGSNQPQHF.

This clonotype has at least ten counts. V is TRBV2 and J is TRBJ2-3; D may match TRBD1 or TRBD2 (5 bases each). V shed 1 base and J shed 6 bases, with 11 bases lying between them. The CDR3 runs 14 residues. The germline V gene has CDR1 SNHLY and CDR2 FYNNEI. The CDR3 reads CASSEGGWADTQYF. CDR3 DNA sequence: TGTGCCAGCAGTGAAGGGGGGTGGGCCGATACGCAGTATTTT.

The table lists this clonotype with many counts. The chain uses TRBV3-1 and TRBJ2-1; 11 bases are shared with TRBD2. Germline CDR1 LGHDT, CDR2 YNNKEL (reference sequence). J gave up 8 bases and V 4 bases, and 4 bases lay outside the gene matches. CDR3 length: 14 amino acids. CDR3 bases: TGTGCCAGCAGCCGCCTAGCGGGGGGTCATGAGCAGTTCTTC. This encodes CASSRLAGGHEQFF.

This sequence joins TRBV6-1 and TRBJ2-1; D possibly corresponds to TRBD2 (6 bases). With 4 bases removed from V and 6 bases from J, the gap between germline ends came to 10 bases. The CDR3 covers 13 residues. Germline CDR1 reads MNHNS; CDR2 reads SASEGT. In DNA, the CDR3 is TGTGCCAGCAGTGCGGGGGAGGTCAATGAGCAGTTCTTC. Translating gives CASSAGEVNEQFF.

This clonotype was seen repeatedly, ten times or more. The chain carries TRBV7-8 and TRBJ1-1; TRBD1 might be the D (6 bases). V gave up 7 bases and J gave up 2 bases, with 29 bases separating them. This CDR3 has 19 amino acids. The germline gives CDR1 SGHVS, CDR2 FQNEAQ. CDR3 in amino acids: CASTTPGAGVSVVNTEAFF. The CDR3 nucleotides read TGTGCCAGCACCACACCAGGGGCAGGGGTGTCGGTTGTAAACACTGAAGCTTTCTTT. Full variable domain (remainder filled in from reference TRBV7-8 and TRBJ1-1): GAGVSQSPRYKVAKRGQDVALRCDPISGHVSLFWYQQALGQGPEFLTYFQNEAQLDKSGLPSDRFFAERPEGSVSTLKIQRTQQEDSAVYLCASTTPGAGVSVVNTEAFFGQGTRLTVV.

This clonotype was seen ten or more times. This chain connects TRBV29-1 to TRBJ2-1; 13 nucleotides line up with TRBD2. The ends lost 6 bases at V and 1 base at J; junction bases unmatched: 3. The V gene's germline CDR1 is SQVTM and CDR2 ANQGSEA. The CDR3 covers 15 residues. The CDR3 sequence: CSVGLAGFSYNEQFF. The DNA of the CDR3 is TGCAGCGTGGGACTAGCGGGGTTTTCCTACAATGAGCAGTTCTTC.

Worth noting for this clonotype: A much larger clone lies a single base off, so this may be a read error. The chain joins TRBV24-1 to TRBJ2-3; D not certain. Trimming shortened V by 3 bases and J by 6 bases, and 12 bases separated the two germline ends. This CDR3 spans 14 amino acids. CDR1 is KGHDR and CDR2 is SFDVKD in the germline V gene. In DNA form, the CDR3 reads TGTGCCACCAGTGATATGTTACGAGCGGATACGCAGTATTTT. This sequence encodes CATSDMLRADTQYF.

This chain joins TRBV6-1 and TRBJ2-1, with D perhaps matching TRBD2 (6 bases). This CDR3 has 14 amino acids. Germline V gives CDR1 MNHNS, CDR2 SASEGT. Deletions cut 6 bases from V and 6 bases from J, with 15 bases between. CDR3 protein: CASSTRDFPNEQFF. In nucleotides, the CDR3 is TGTGCCAGCAGCACACGGGACTTTCCCAATGAGCAGTTCTTC.

This clonotype was detected ten times or more. This chain connects TRBV28 to TRBJ2-5, with D perhaps TRBD1 or TRBD2 (5 bases each). The germline gives CDR1 MDHEN, CDR2 SYDVKM. V lost 5 bases to trimming and J lost 7 bases, with 20 bases between them. The CDR3 totals 15 residues. CDR3 sequence reads: CASSIMGRSEWTQYF. For the CDR3, the DNA is TGTGCCAGCAGTATAATGGGACGGAGCGAATGGACCCAGTACTTC.

J is TRBJ2-1 and V is TRBV24-1; maybe TRBD2 (5 bases). CDR1 is KGHDR, CDR2 SFDVKD, per germline. This CDR3 region has 15 residues. V was trimmed by 3 bases and J by 5 bases, leaving 13 bases between them. The CDR3 here is CATSDSQRNNNEQFF. The CDR3 DNA is TGTGCCACCAGTGATAGCCAGCGGAACAACAATGAGCAGTTCTTC.

CDR3 protein: CASSDERQWLGDGYTF. As DNA, the CDR3 is TGTGCCAGTAGTGATGAACGACAGTGGCTGGGGGATGGCTACACCTTC. The chain employs TRBV19 and TRBJ1-2, with D perhaps matching TRBD1 (5 bases). CDR1 and CDR2 from the germline V gene are LNHDA and SQIVND (reference sequence). This CDR3 spans 16 amino acids. The V gene lost 5 bases and the J gene lost 6 bases, with 22 bases spanning the gap.

With respect to this clonotype: A much larger clone lies a single base off, so this may be a read error. The rearrangement uses TRBV7-9 and TRBJ1-1; 9 nucleotides agree with TRBD1. The V gene's germline CDR1 is SEHNR and CDR2 FQNEAQ (reference sequence). The CDR3 length is 14 residues. V lost 11 bases to trimming and J lost 3 bases; unmatched junction nucleotides: 10. CDR3: CARTGGAGDTEAFF. CDR3 bases: TGTGCCCGCACAGGGGGCGCAGGGGACACTGAAGCTTTCTTT.